The 17 T cell receptor beta chains reported below all come from one sample, sequenced in a study of cytomegalovirus exposure and HLA in healthy donors. Amplification used 60 Vbeta primers and 13 Jbeta primers. The assay was immunoSEQ multiplex PCR, and TCRdb's table has in-frame clones only and misses some. The table has about 100,000 clones, roughly 85% seen once; the top ten hold about 3.1%. Sequenced material: PBMCs. The receptors were gathered from a woman aged 40 to 49 in good health and CMV-seronegative.

The rearrangement links TRBV28 to TRBJ2-7; D is ambiguous. Trimming removed 4 bases from V and 4 bases from J, with 20 bases in between. From germline, CDR1 is MDHEN and CDR2 SYDVKM. The CDR3 is 16 residues long. CDR3 protein: CASSSPAAADFYEQYF. CDR3 sequence (DNA): TGTGCCAGCAGTTCCCCGGCGGCAGCCGATTTTTACGAGCAGTACTTC.

The genes are TRBV6-5 and TRBJ1-6; no firm D call. The CDR3 is 12 residues long. Germline CDR1 and CDR2: MNHEY and SVGAGI. The V gene lost 7 bases and the J gene lost 8 bases, with 9 bases spanning the gap. This chain's CDR3 is CASTTRDSPLHF. DNA for the CDR3: TGTGCCAGCACCACCCGGGATTCACCCCTCCACTTT.

J is TRBJ2-1 and V is TRBV10-3; the D gene is possibly TRBD2 (6 bases). This CDR3 is 14 amino acids long. CDR1 is ENHRY, CDR2 SYGVKD, per germline. V was clipped by 2 bases and J by 7 bases, with 12 bases between them. DNA of the CDR3: TGTGCCATCAGTGAGGGGACTGGGGATAATGAGCAGTTCTTC. The encoded protein is CAISEGTGDNEQFF.

This chain connects TRBV7-2 to TRBJ2-7; D gene uncertain. This CDR3 spans 15 amino acids. Trimming pared 4 bases from V and 1 base from J, leaving 14 bases between. Germline lookup yields CDR1 SGHTA and CDR2 FQGNSA. Here the CDR3 DNA reads TGTGCCAGCAGCTCATATCCCCTAGTGTCCTACGAGCAGTACTTC. Its protein is CASSSYPLVSYEQYF.

The DNA for the CDR3 is TGTGCCAGCAGCCTCGAACAGCCTTACGAGCAGTACTTC. It codes for CASSLEQPYEQYF. The rearrangement joins TRBV27 to TRBJ2-7; no definite D call. Germline V gives CDR1 MNHEY, CDR2 SMNVEV (reference sequence). This CDR3 region has 13 residues. V was clipped by 6 bases and J by 4 bases, with 13 bases between them.

J is TRBJ2-7 and V is TRBV10-3; D may be TRBD2 (5 bases). The CDR3 runs 14 residues. V was shortened by 0 bases and J by 4 bases, with 10 bases between the two germline ends. Germline CDR1 and CDR2: ENHRY and SYGVKD. CDR3 region: CAISESVSGYEQYF. CDR3 nucleotides: TGTGCCATCAGTGAGTCGGTCAGCGGTTACGAGCAGTACTTC.

This clone was counted a few times. The CDR3 sequence is CASSRTLTGRSHEQYF. CDR3 coding DNA: TGTGCCAGCAGCCGCACCTTGACAGGGAGATCCCACGAGCAGTACTTC. The chain employs TRBV25-1 and TRBJ2-7, with 7 bases aligning to TRBD1. V shed 6 bases, J shed 5 bases, and the junction held 16 bases outside the gene matches. CDR3 size: 16 residues. Germline V gene sequence: CDR1 MGHDK, CDR2 SYGVNS.

V and J are TRBV6-6 and TRBJ1-4, with TRBD1 identical over 7 bases. The CDR3 length is 15 residues. Germline V gene lookup returns CDR1 MNHNY and CDR2 SVGAGI (reference sequence). Trimming removed 5 bases from V and 6 bases from J; junction bases left unmatched: 9. CDR3 nucleotides: TGTGCCAGCAGTACGACAGGGTCAGTGGATGAAAAACTGTTTTTT. Its translation is CASSTTGSVDEKLFF.

The chain is built from TRBV5-1 and TRBJ2-1; 13 bases are a match to TRBD2. Per the germline V gene, CDR1 is SGHRS and CDR2 is YFSETQ. This CDR3 is built from 21 residues. The V and J ends lost 4 bases and 6 bases, in that order; junction bases with no gene match: 22. This CDR3 reads CASSILMGLAGIPDGSNEQFF. In DNA, the CDR3 is TGCGCCAGCAGCATACTAATGGGACTAGCGGGGATACCGGACGGGTCCAATGAGCAGTTCTTC.

For this clone: A junction end diverges from the germline sequence, so it may reflect a read error. The chain joins TRBV6-1 to TRBJ1-5; D gene uncertain. The CDR3 spans 13 residues. Per germline, CDR1 MNHNS and CDR2 SASEGT. The CDR3 coding sequence is TGTGCCAGCAGTTCATATAGCAATCAGCTCCAGCATTTT. It translates to CASSSYSNQLQHF.

The chain is built from TRBV2 and TRBJ2-1; 7 nucleotides line up with TRBD1. CDR1 is SNHLY, CDR2 FYNNEI, per germline. V was pared by 5 bases and J by 5 bases, with 3 bases of the junction left unmatched. The CDR3 extends over 13 amino acids. For the CDR3, the DNA is TGTGCCAGCAGTAGGGACAGAGACAATGAGCAGTTCTTC. This gives the protein CASSRDRDNEQFF.

This rearrangement joins TRBV6-6 to TRBJ2-2; D may be TRBD2 (5 bases). This CDR3 spans 15 amino acids. Germline V gene sequence: CDR1 MNHNY, CDR2 SVGAGI (reference sequence). Trimming stripped 2 bases from V and 6 bases from J, with 13 bases between. CDR3 DNA sequence: TGTGCCAGCAGTTACGGGCGGGCGGCCCCCGGGGAGCTGTTTTTT. This sequence encodes CASSYGRAAPGELFF.

In DNA, the CDR3 is TGTGCCAGCAGCCAAAAGCGGGAGTCCTACGAGCAGTACTTC. Protein product: CASSQKRESYEQYF. J is TRBJ2-7 and V is TRBV11-2; 8 bases line up with TRBD2. The CDR3 spans 14 residues. V lost 5 bases and J lost 1; bases outside the gene matches: 4. Looked up from germline, CDR1 is SGHAT and CDR2 is FQNNGV.

This clone was detected a few times. The V and J genes are TRBV6-6 and TRBJ1-5; D not resolved. Germline V gene lookup returns CDR1 MNHNY and CDR2 SVGAGI (reference sequence). The CDR3 has 16 residues. The V end lost 0 bases, the J end lost 4 bases, and 13 bases lay between the germline ends. The CDR3 DNA reads as TGTGCCAGCAGTTACTCAGAGGGCTTCCCTAATCAGCCCCAGCATTTT. Amino acid sequence: CASSYSEGFPNQPQHF.

The genes are TRBV7-8 and TRBJ1-1; 8 positions agree with TRBD1. This CDR3 has 19 amino acids. Germline assignment: CDR1 SGHVS and CDR2 FQNEAQ. The J segment lost 0 bases and the V segment lost 5 bases, leaving 17 bases of the junction unmatched. CDR3: CASSDQSWNRGSMNTEAFF. DNA of the CDR3: TGTGCCAGCAGCGATCAGTCATGGAACAGGGGGAGTATGAACACTGAAGCTTTCTTT.

This clone was picked up a small number of times. The V and J genes are TRBV7-8 and TRBJ1-3; D not certain. Trimming pared 3 bases from V and 0 bases from J, leaving 12 bases between. CDR1 and CDR2 (germline): SGHVS, FQNEAQ. This CDR3 region has 16 residues. CDR3 protein: CASSFPEESSGNTIYF. In nucleotides, the CDR3 is TGTGCCAGCAGCTTTCCTGAGGAATCCTCTGGAAACACCATATATTTT. Combining the CDR3 with reference TRBV7-8 and TRBJ1-3 gives the whole variable domain GAGVSQSPRYKVAKRGQDVALRCDPISGHVSLFWYQQALGQGPEFLTYFQNEAQLDKSGLPSDRFFAERPEGSVSTLKIQRTQQEDSAVYLCASSFPEESSGNTIYFGEGSWLTVV.

The rearrangement uses TRBV18 and TRBJ1-1, with TRBD1 identical over 8 bases. This CDR3 is built from 17 residues. Trimming took 4 bases from V and 1 from J; bases not matched to a gene: 11. Germline CDR1 KGHSH, CDR2 LQKENI. The CDR3 sequence is CASSLGSPGQANTEAFF. The DNA of the CDR3 is TGTGCCAGCTCACTAGGGTCCCCGGGACAGGCGAACACTGAAGCTTTCTTT.